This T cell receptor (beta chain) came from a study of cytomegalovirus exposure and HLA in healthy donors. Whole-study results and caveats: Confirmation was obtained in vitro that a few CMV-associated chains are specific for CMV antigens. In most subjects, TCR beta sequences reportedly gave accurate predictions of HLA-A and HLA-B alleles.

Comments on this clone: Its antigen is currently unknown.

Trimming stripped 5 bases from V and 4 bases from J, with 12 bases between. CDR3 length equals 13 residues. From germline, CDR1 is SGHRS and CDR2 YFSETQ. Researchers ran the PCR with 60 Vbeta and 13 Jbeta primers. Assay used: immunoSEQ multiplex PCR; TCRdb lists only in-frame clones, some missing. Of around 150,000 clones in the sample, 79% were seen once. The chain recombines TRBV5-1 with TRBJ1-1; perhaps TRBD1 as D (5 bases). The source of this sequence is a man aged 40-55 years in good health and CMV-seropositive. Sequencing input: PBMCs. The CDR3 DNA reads TGCGCCAGCAGTCTCGACAGAACCACTGAAGCTTTCTTT. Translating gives CASSLDRTTEAFF.